This entry lists 31 T cell receptor beta chains sequenced from one sample in a study of cytomegalovirus exposure and HLA in healthy donors. The PCR ran on 60 Vbeta and 13 Jbeta primers. Generated by immunoSEQ multiplex PCR, the TCRdb table keeps only in-frame clones and is missing some. The repertoire holds 150,000 to 200,000 clones, with 84% as singletons. Sequenced: PBMCs. These receptors were obtained from a man aged 18 to 30 in good health and CMV-seronegative.

This rearrangement joins TRBV2 to TRBJ2-7, with D unresolved. Trimming stripped 3 bases from V and 0 bases from J, with 6 bases between. Germline V gene data show CDR1 as SNHLY and CDR2 as FYNNEI. The CDR3 has 13 residues. In DNA form, the CDR3 reads TGTGCCAGCAGTGACTCTTACTCCTACGAGCAGTACTTC. As protein: CASSDSYSYEQYF. The full variable domain, its missing parts supplied by reference TRBV2 and TRBJ2-7, is EPEVTQTPSHQVTQMGQEVILRCVPISNHLYFYWYRQILGQKVEFLVSFYNNEISEKSEIFDDQFSVERPDGSNFTLKIRSTKLEDSAMYFCASSDSYSYEQYFGPGTRLTVT.

V is TRBV27 and J is TRBJ1-6; D not certain. V lost 3 bases and J lost 7, with 10 bases in between. The CDR3 spans 14 residues. The germline V gene encodes CDR1 MNHEY and CDR2 SMNVEV (reference sequence). The CDR3 loop reads CASSFNPRNSPLHF. In DNA form, the CDR3 reads TGTGCCAGCAGTTTTAATCCCCGGAATTCACCCCTCCACTTT.

V and J are TRBV4-3 and TRBJ1-1; the D gene is possibly TRBD1 (6 bases). The CDR3 runs 14 residues. Trimming removed 3 bases at V and 6 bases at J, with 14 bases between. In germline, CDR1 is LGHNA, CDR2 YSLEER. The CDR3 sequence: CASSHLSRGPEAFF. The CDR3 DNA reads as TGCGCCAGCAGCCACTTATCCAGGGGCCCTGAAGCTTTCTTT.

The V gene is TRBV18, the J gene TRBJ1-2; D not resolved. Per the germline V gene, CDR1 is KGHSH and CDR2 is LQKENI. The V end was cut by 4 bases, the J end by 7 bases, with 13 bases between. The CDR3 totals 13 residues. This chain's CDR3 is CASSLPLGGGYTF. CDR3 in DNA: TGTGCCAGCTCACTACCGCTCGGCGGTGGCTACACCTTC.

V usage is TRBV28 and J usage is TRBJ2-7; D possibly corresponds to TRBD2 (6 bases). V was clipped by 5 bases and J by 2 bases, with 13 bases between them. The CDR3 length is 14 residues. Per germline, CDR1 MDHEN and CDR2 SYDVKM. The CDR3 is CASSTGLPAYEQYF. CDR3 in DNA: TGTGCCAGCAGTACCGGACTACCCGCCTACGAGCAGTACTTC.

V is TRBV6-1 and J is TRBJ2-3; 11 nucleotides agree with TRBD2. V shed 2 bases and J 7 bases; nucleotides not matched to a gene: 2. The CDR3 spans 14 residues. The germline V gene has CDR1 MNHNS and CDR2 SASEGT. The CDR3 coding sequence is TGTGCCAGCAGTGAACTAGCGGGAGGAAATACGCAGTATTTT. Protein: CASSELAGGNTQYF.

V is TRBV11-2 and J is TRBJ2-7, with 11 nucleotides matching TRBD2. Germline lookup yields CDR1 SGHAT and CDR2 FQNNGV. The J segment lost 4 bases and the V segment lost 5 bases, leaving 10 bases of the junction unmatched. This CDR3 is 16 amino acids long. DNA for the CDR3: TGTGCCAGCAGCGCCCGACTAGCGGGACCCACTTACGAGCAGTACTTC. Translating gives CASSARLAGPTYEQYF.

This chain uses TRBV18 with TRBJ2-7, with 10 positions matching TRBD1. The J segment lost 5 bases and the V segment lost 3 bases, leaving 7 bases of the junction unmatched. The germline CDR1 and CDR2 sequences are KGHSH and LQKENI. The CDR3 contains 15 residues. In DNA, the CDR3 is TGTGCCAGCTCACCCGGACAGGGGGGTATCAACGAGCAGTACTTC. Its translation: CASSPGQGGINEQYF.

V usage is TRBV27 and J usage is TRBJ2-7; 8 bases match TRBD1. V trimming: 7 bases; J trimming: 5 bases; junction bases outside the gene matches: 4. Germline V CDR1 and CDR2: MNHEY, SMNVEV (reference sequence). This CDR3 is 12 amino acids long. CDR3 region: CASTDRADEQYF. CDR3 in DNA: TGTGCCAGCACGGACAGGGCTGACGAGCAGTACTTC.

This chain joins TRBV5-4 and TRBJ2-1, with 7 bases fitting TRBD2. CDR1 is SGHNT, CDR2 YYREEE, per germline (reference sequence). V trimming: 4 bases; J trimming: 0 bases; junction bases outside the gene matches: 1. This CDR3 contains 14 residues. The CDR3 loop reads CASSGGGSYNEQFF. CDR3 bases: TGTGCCAGCAGCGGGGGGGGCTCCTACAATGAGCAGTTCTTC.

The J gene is TRBJ2-1, the V gene TRBV7-9; 9 nucleotides match TRBD1. Germline V gene data show CDR1 as SEHNR and CDR2 as FQNEAQ (reference sequence). The CDR3 is made up of 13 amino acids. The V segment lost 5 bases and the J segment 8 bases; nucleotides outside the gene matches: 4. DNA of the CDR3: TGTGCCAGCAGCCCTACAGGGGGCGATGAGCAGTTCTTC. This sequence encodes CASSPTGGDEQFF.

J is TRBJ1-6 and V is TRBV2; the D gene is possibly TRBD1 (5 bases). V lost 4 bases and J lost 8, with 15 bases in between. The CDR3 consists of 15 residues. In germline, CDR1 is SNHLY, CDR2 FYNNEI. CDR3 bases: TGTGCCAGCAGTGGCGGGGTCAGGGTATATTCACCCCTCCACTTT. Its translation: CASSGGVRVYSPLHF.

This clone has more than one count but fewer than ten. The rearrangement joins TRBV28 to TRBJ1-2; D perhaps matches TRBD1 (5 bases). The CDR3 loop spans 11 amino acids. The germline V gene has CDR1 MDHEN and CDR2 SYDVKM. Trimming removed 9 bases from V and 10 bases from J, with 15 bases in between. CDR3 amino acids: CASRITGDYTF. CDR3 coding DNA: TGTGCCAGTAGAATTACAGGAGACTACACCTTC.

V and J are TRBV9 and TRBJ2-7; 12 bases align to TRBD2. The CDR3 runs to 15 residues. Germline CDR1 reads SGDLS; CDR2 reads YYNGEE. Trimming cost V 3 bases and J 5 bases; bases outside gene matches: 6. The CDR3 bases are TGTGCCAGCAGCGCTCTAGCGGGAGGGCCCAACGAGCAGTACTTC. This sequence encodes CASSALAGGPNEQYF.

This clone was observed a single time. V and J are TRBV28 and TRBJ1-1; TRBD1 matches at 8 bases. The CDR3 covers 15 residues. V was clipped by 4 bases and J by 1 base; unmatched bases: 5. CDR1 MDHEN and CDR2 SYDVKM come from the germline V gene. The CDR3 region is CASSSGQAGNTEAFF. CDR3 sequence (DNA): TGTGCCAGCAGTTCGGGACAGGCGGGGAACACTGAAGCTTTCTTT.

This clone appeared a few times. The chain links TRBV5-1 to TRBJ1-6, with D possibly TRBD1 on 6 matching bases. The V gene's germline CDR1 is SGHRS and CDR2 YFSETQ. The CDR3 length is 14 residues. Trimming cost V 3 bases and J 9 bases, with 13 bases left between them. Here the CDR3 reads CASSSDRTPSPLHF. CDR3 in DNA: TGCGCCAGCAGCTCCGACAGGACTCCTTCACCCCTCCACTTT. Variable domain in full (rest from reference TRBV5-1 and TRBJ1-6): KAGVTQTPRYLIKTRGQQVTLSCSPISGHRSVSWYQQTPGQGLQFLFEYFSETQRNKGNFPGRFSGRQFSNSRSEMNVSTLELGDSALYLCASSSDRTPSPLHFGNGTRLTVT.

J is TRBJ2-1 and V is TRBV29-1; 7 bases align to TRBD2. CDR3 length equals 16 residues. V shed 3 bases, J shed 5 bases, and the junction held 13 bases outside the gene matches. The V gene's germline CDR1 is SQVTM and CDR2 ANQGSEA. This chain's CDR3 is CSVERFLAGAHNEQFF. The CDR3 region has the DNA TGCAGCGTTGAGCGGTTTCTGGCGGGAGCCCACAATGAGCAGTTCTTC.

The chain has TRBV7-3 and TRBJ2-2; 7 bases match TRBD1. Trimming removed 5 bases from V and 6 bases from J; junction bases left unmatched: 9. This CDR3 is 15 amino acids long. Per the germline V gene, CDR1 is SGHTA and CDR2 is FQGTGA. Here the CDR3 reads CASSPDRAGSGELFF. As DNA, the CDR3 is TGTGCCAGCAGCCCCGACAGGGCGGGTTCCGGGGAGCTGTTTTTT.

This clone was observed a handful of times. The chain is built from TRBV6-5 and TRBJ2-7, with 8 nucleotides matching TRBD2. This CDR3 region has 13 residues. Trimming took 7 bases from V and 2 from J; bases not matched to a gene: 4. Germline CDR1 is MNHEY and CDR2 is SVGAGI. CDR3 sequence reads: CASNRGGTYEQYF. The CDR3 nucleotides read TGTGCCAGCAACCGGGGGGGAACCTACGAGCAGTACTTC.

The chain uses TRBV5-1 and TRBJ2-1; no firm D call. Trimming stripped 3 bases from V and 2 bases from J, with 6 bases between. The CDR3 loop spans 13 amino acids. CDR1 and CDR2 from the germline V gene are SGHRS and YFSETQ. The CDR3 loop is CASSSFPYNEQFF. CDR3 DNA sequence: TGCGCCAGCAGCTCCTTTCCCTACAATGAGCAGTTCTTC.

The gene calls are TRBV14 and TRBJ2-5; D gene unclear. The end of the DNA fits TRBJ2-7 better, so the J call may be wrong. Germline CDR1 and CDR2: SGHDN and FVKESK. This CDR3 has 15 residues. CDR3 region: CASSQLTPPAYEQYF. Written as DNA, the CDR3 is TGTGCCAGCAGCCAACTGACTCCCCCTGCCTACGAGCAGTACTTC.

CDR3 amino acids: CASSRDSEAFF. CDR3 coding DNA: TGTGCCAGCAGCAGGGACAGTGAAGCTTTCTTT. V and J are TRBV6-5 and TRBJ1-1, with 7 bases that match TRBD1. The CDR3 length is 11 residues. After removal of 6 bases from V and 7 bases from J, the junction contained 2 bases not matched to a gene. Germline CDR1 reads MNHEY; CDR2 reads SVGAGI.

CDR3: CASSYSGDTQYF. The DNA of the CDR3 is TGTGCCAGCAGTTACTCCGGGGATACGCAGTATTTT. V usage is TRBV6-5 and J usage is TRBJ2-3, with D unclear. Germline CDR1 MNHEY, CDR2 SVGAGI. V was trimmed by 0 bases and J by 6 bases, leaving 4 bases between them. The CDR3 spans 12 residues.

The chain combines TRBV10-3 with TRBJ1-1; TRBD1 matches at 7 bases. V lost 4 bases, J lost 5 bases, and 7 bases stayed unmatched. This CDR3 has 14 residues. CDR1 is ENHRY, CDR2 SYGVKD, per germline. The CDR3 bases are TGTGCCATCAGTGCCATCTCCAGGGGGACTGAAGCTTTCTTT. Its translation: CAISAISRGTEAFF.

V usage is TRBV27 and J usage is TRBJ2-2; D not certain. Trimming shortened V by 3 bases and J by 0 bases, and 11 bases separated the two germline ends. The germline V gene has CDR1 MNHEY and CDR2 SMNVEV (reference sequence). The CDR3 sequence is 16 residues long. CDR3 in amino acids: CASSFGETANTGELFF. CDR3 DNA: TGTGCCAGCAGTTTTGGAGAGACCGCGAACACCGGGGAGCTGTTTTTT.

The chain carries TRBV5-1 and TRBJ2-3; TRBD2 matches at 9 bases. CDR1 and CDR2 (germline): SGHRS, YFSETQ. V was pared by 1 base and J by 2 bases, with 2 bases of the junction left unmatched. The CDR3 has 15 amino acids. CDR3 nucleotide sequence: TGCGCCAGCAGCTTGACTAGCGGGTTCACAGATACGCAGTATTTT. Its translation: CASSLTSGFTDTQYF.

The chain employs TRBV7-9 and TRBJ1-1, with D possibly being TRBD1 (6 bases). Germline V gives CDR1 SEHNR, CDR2 FQNEAQ (reference sequence). This CDR3 is built from 13 residues. Trimming took 5 bases from V and 0 from J, leaving 7 bases between them. The DNA for the CDR3 is TGTGCCAGCAGCGGACAGCTGAACACTGAAGCTTTCTTT. Its protein is CASSGQLNTEAFF. Variable domain in full (rest from reference TRBV7-9 and TRBJ1-1): DTGVSQNPRHKITKRGQNVTFRCDPISEHNRLYWYRQTLGQGPEFLTYFQNEAQLEKSRLLSDRFSAERPKGSFSTLEIQRTEQGDSAMYLCASSGQLNTEAFFGQGTRLTVV.

The chain uses TRBV5-6 and TRBJ1-1; maybe TRBD1 (6 bases). Trimming removed 5 bases from V and 7 bases from J, with 15 bases in between. Germline CDR1 SGHDT, CDR2 YYEEEE. The CDR3 sequence is 13 residues long. CDR3 amino acids: CASRSGQPGEAFF. DNA of the CDR3: TGTGCCAGCAGATCCGGACAGCCCGGTGAAGCTTTCTTT.

The genes are TRBV5-4 and TRBJ1-2; maybe TRBD1 (5 bases). CDR3 length: 12 amino acids. The germline V gene has CDR1 SGHNT and CDR2 YYREEE (reference sequence). V was pared by 0 bases and J by 8 bases, with 8 bases between. This CDR3 is CASSLVGVGYTF. Here the CDR3 DNA reads TGTGCCAGCAGCTTGGTAGGGGTGGGCTACACCTTC.

The sample holds one count of this clone. The chain recombines TRBV29-1 with TRBJ2-7; TRBD1 aligns across 12 bases. CDR3 length: 13 amino acids. Germline values: CDR1 SQVTM, CDR2 ANQGSEA. Trimming cost V 4 bases and J 2 bases; bases outside gene matches: 0. DNA of the CDR3: TGCAGCGTTGGGGACAGGGGGCCCTACGAGCAGTACTTC. Translation: CSVGDRGPYEQYF.

V usage is TRBV10-3 and J usage is TRBJ1-2; 7 nucleotides line up with TRBD1. Germline V gene sequence: CDR1 ENHRY, CDR2 SYGVKD. The CDR3 spans 14 residues. Trimming cost V 4 bases and J 6 bases; bases outside gene matches: 8. CDR3 nucleotides: TGTGCCATCAGTGTAATCCAGGGGGGACATGGCTACACCTTC. Its translation is CAISVIQGGHGYTF.